The 32 T cell receptor beta chains below were found in one sample sequenced in a study of T-cell reconstitution after alpha-beta-depleted transplantation in children. Preparing the TCRbeta library involved the use of unique molecular identifiers. MiXCR, run by TCRdb on the PCR reads, gives a single entry per CDR3 protein. The sample includes 250,000 to 350,000 distinct CDR3 sequences, 23% of them seen just once. Sequences were derived from PBMCs, mostly from graft donor cells, sampled 180 days after TCRalphabeta/CD19-depleted stem cell transplant. The receptors derive from a male patient younger than 18 who had a stem cell transplant for acute lymphoblastic leukemia, so the T cells may come from the graft donor.

A single count supports this clonotype. The rearrangement links TRBV4-1 to TRBJ2-1, with a tentative D call TRBD2 (5 bases). This CDR3 has 17 residues. V shed 2 bases and J shed 2 bases, with 16 bases lying between them. Per germline, CDR1 MGHRA and CDR2 YSYEKL. CDR3 amino acids: CASSQRNGRATYNEQFF. The DNA of the CDR3 is TGCGCCAGCAGCCAAAGAAATGGGCGGGCCACCTACAATGAGCAGTTCTTC.

V usage is TRBV3-1 and J usage is TRBJ2-7; D uncertain. Between the trimmed V and J ends, which lost 4 bases and 2 bases, there was a span of 12 bases. Germline V gives CDR1 LGHDT, CDR2 YNNKEL (reference sequence). This CDR3 has 14 amino acids. The CDR3 sequence is CASSPTHGAYEQYF. The DNA of the CDR3 is TGTGCCAGCAGCCCTACCCATGGAGCCTACGAGCAGTACTTC.

The chain recombines TRBV29-1 with TRBJ1-1; no clear D gene. CDR1 and CDR2 from the germline V gene are SQVTM and ANQGSEA. The V and J ends lost 4 bases and 1 base respectively, with 10 bases between them. The CDR3 is made up of 13 amino acids. The CDR3 region is CSVVGRGNTEAFF. For the CDR3, the DNA is TGCAGCGTTGTGGGTCGGGGGAACACTGAAGCTTTCTTT. Filled out from reference TRBV29-1 and TRBJ1-1, the complete variable domain reads SAVISQKPSRDICQRGTSLTIQCQVDSQVTMMFWYRQQPGQSLTLIATANQGSEATYESGFVIDKFPISRPNLTFSTLTVSNMSPEDSSIYLCSVVGRGNTEAFFGQGTRLTVV.

This clonotype has more than one count but fewer than ten. The chain joins TRBV4-1 to TRBJ2-3; TRBD2 aligns across 9 bases. J lost 1 base, V lost 3 bases, and 11 bases had no gene match. Germline lookup yields CDR1 MGHRA and CDR2 YSYEKL. CDR3 length: 18 amino acids. The CDR3 DNA reads as TGCGCCAGCAGCCACCCAGCGGGAGGCCTTTCTCGCACAGATACGCAGTATTTT. Protein sequence: CASSHPAGGLSRTDTQYF.

This clonotype was seen a handful of times. V is TRBV6-9 and J is TRBJ1-1; 11 bases map to TRBD1. The germline gives CDR1 MNHGY, CDR2 SVAAGI. After removal of 4 bases from V and 4 bases from J, the junction contained 5 bases not matched to a gene. The CDR3 runs to 15 residues. The CDR3 DNA reads TGTGCCAGCAGTTTTTCCGGGACAGGGGGCACTGAAGCTTTCTTT. It translates to CASSFSGTGGTEAFF.

This clonotype showed up just a few times. V gene TRBV12-3 or TRBV12-4 combines with J gene TRBJ2-3; D not certain. V lost 4 bases and J lost 0, with 11 bases in between. The CDR3 runs to 15 residues. CDR3 in DNA: TGTGCCAGCAGTTCCCCCCTCCGTAGCACAGATACGCAGTATTTT. This codes for CASSSPLRSTDTQYF.

The chain is built from TRBV2 and TRBJ1-1; 8 bases align to TRBD1. Germline CDR1 reads SNHLY; CDR2 reads FYNNEI. The V gene end was trimmed by 7 bases and the J gene end by 7 bases; junction bases not matched to a gene: 5. This CDR3 comprises 12 residues. For the CDR3, the DNA is TGTGCCAGCAAGGCAGACAGGGGTGAAGCTTTCTTT. Its translation is CASKADRGEAFF.

This clonotype turned up a few times. The V and J genes are TRBV5-1 and TRBJ2-7; D call uncertain. There are 15 residues in the CDR3. Per germline, CDR1 SGHRS and CDR2 YFSETQ. Deletions cut 4 bases from V and 2 bases from J, with 16 bases between. The CDR3 nucleotides are TGCGCCAGCAGCCCCCCCAGCGTCACCACCTACGAGCAGTACTTC. This encodes CASSPPSVTTYEQYF.

This chain joins TRBV27 and TRBJ2-2; the D is unclear. Germline V gene sequence: CDR1 MNHEY, CDR2 SMNVEV (reference sequence). The V end lost 2 bases, the J end lost 0 bases, and 7 bases lay between the germline ends. CDR3 length: 15 amino acids. CDR3 sequence (DNA): TGTGCCAGCAGTTTAGTCAGTTCGAACACCGGGGAGCTGTTTTTT. Its protein product is CASSLVSSNTGELFF.

V and J are TRBV7-8 and TRBJ2-6, with no clear D. CDR1 and CDR2 (germline): SGHVS, FQNEAQ. V was trimmed by 2 bases and J by 9 bases, leaving 8 bases between them. The CDR3 sequence is 13 residues long. The CDR3 reads CASSLRIINVLTF. The CDR3 bases are TGTGCCAGCAGCTTAAGAATTATCAACGTCCTGACTTTC.

This chain links TRBV9 with TRBJ1-4; no clear D gene. This CDR3 is built from 13 residues. Germline values: CDR1 SGDLS, CDR2 YYNGEE. V shed 2 bases and J shed 6 bases, with 8 bases lying between them. CDR3 loop: CASSVDQHEKLFF. CDR3 sequence (DNA): TGTGCCAGCAGCGTGGATCAGCATGAAAAACTGTTTTTT. The entire variable domain, with the rest obtained from reference TRBV9 and TRBJ1-4, is as follows: DSGVTQTPKHLITATGQRVTLRCSPRSGDLSVYWYQQSLDQGLQFLIQYYNGEERAKGNILERFSAQQFPDLHSELNLSSLELGDSALYFCASSVDQHEKLFFGSGTQLSVL.

This clonotype has a handful of counts. The V and J genes are TRBV15 and TRBJ2-7; 8 nucleotides line up with TRBD2. V trimming: 0 bases; J trimming: 5 bases; junction bases outside the gene matches: 6. Germline V gene lookup returns CDR1 LNHNV and CDR2 YYDKDF (reference sequence). The CDR3 spans 15 residues. The CDR3 sequence is CATSRDPREGNEQYF. The CDR3 DNA follows: TGTGCCACCAGCAGAGATCCACGGGAGGGCAACGAGCAGTACTTC.

This clonotype has more than one count but fewer than ten. The J gene is TRBJ2-1, the V gene TRBV10-3; weak D call: TRBD2 (5 bases). Trimming cost V 3 bases and J 4 bases, with 16 bases left between them. Germline V gene lookup returns CDR1 ENHRY and CDR2 SYGVKD. CDR3 length: 16 residues. CDR3 sequence (DNA): TGTGCCATCAGTGAATCTCTAGCATACGGGTACAATGAGCAGTTCTTC. As protein: CAISESLAYGYNEQFF.

The rearrangement links TRBV2 to TRBJ2-1; a possible D gene is TRBD2 (6 bases). Germline loops: CDR1 SNHLY, CDR2 FYNNEI. V lost 0 bases, J lost 1 base, and 16 bases lay in between. The length of the CDR3 is 18 residues. The CDR3 region has the DNA TGTGCCAGCAGTGAAGCGCTTGTCGGGAGAGTTTCCTACAATGAGCAGTTCTTC. Protein sequence: CASSEALVGRVSYNEQFF.

The rearrangement joins TRBV12-3 or TRBV12-4 to TRBJ2-5; 9 nucleotides line up with TRBD2. This CDR3 is 18 amino acids long. With V trimmed by 3 bases and J by 4 bases, 15 bases remained unmatched. The DNA of the CDR3 is TGTGCCAGCAGTTTTCGACTAGCGGAACGCCAACCACGAGAGACCCAGTACTTC. This gives the protein CASSFRLAERQPRETQYF.

This clonotype was seen only once. Here the CDR3 DNA reads TGTGCCAGCAGCTTAGGAGGGGGAAGAGCTGAAGCTTTCTTT. Its protein is CASSLGGGRAEAFF. The rearrangement uses TRBV7-9 and TRBJ1-1; the D gene is possibly TRBD1 (6 bases). The CDR3 has 14 amino acids. The germline V and J ends were trimmed by 1 base and 6 bases, with 12 bases remaining between them. Germline CDR1 and CDR2: SEHNR and FQNEAQ (reference sequence).

This clonotype was seen at least ten times. The chain has TRBV29-1 and TRBJ2-7; TRBD1 is a possible D gene (6 bases). Germline V gene data show CDR1 as SQVTM and CDR2 as ANQGSEA. The CDR3 is 12 residues long. Trimming stripped 4 bases from V and 3 bases from J, with 10 bases between. CDR3: CSVGDTYYEQYF. The CDR3 bases are TGCAGCGTTGGGGACACATACTACGAGCAGTACTTC.

The chain joins TRBV5-1 to TRBJ2-7, with unresolved D. CDR1 is SGHRS and CDR2 is YFSETQ in the germline V gene. The length of the CDR3 is 13 residues. V was cut by 4 bases and J by 3 bases, with 11 bases left in between. The CDR3: CASSGFSGYEQYF. The CDR3 DNA follows: TGCGCCAGCAGCGGGTTTTCGGGCTACGAGCAGTACTTC.

The V gene is TRBV20-1, the J gene TRBJ2-5, with 7 bases identical to TRBD2. This CDR3 region has 12 residues. V was pared by 6 bases and J by 3 bases, with 4 bases of the junction left unmatched. CDR1 DFQATT and CDR2 SNEGSKA come from the germline V gene (reference sequence). DNA for the CDR3: TGCAGTGCCCGTGGGGGGGAAGAGACCCAGTACTTC. This sequence encodes CSARGGEETQYF.

This sequence joins TRBV5-1 and TRBJ2-7, with 7 positions matching TRBD2. Per the germline V gene, CDR1 is SGHRS and CDR2 is YFSETQ. The CDR3 sequence is 14 residues long. V trimming: 1 base; J trimming: 3 bases; junction bases outside the gene matches: 4. The CDR3 loop is CASSLLAEYYEQYF. The CDR3 DNA sequence: TGCGCCAGCAGCTTGCTAGCGGAATACTACGAGCAGTACTTC.

V usage is TRBV5-1 and J usage is TRBJ1-2; D is possibly TRBD1 (5 bases). The CDR3 totals 16 residues. The germline V gene has CDR1 SGHRS and CDR2 YFSETQ. Trimming stripped 1 base from V and 8 bases from J, with 21 bases between. This CDR3 reads CASSLLPGTYFGGYTF. CDR3 coding DNA: TGCGCCAGCAGCTTGCTCCCCGGGACCTACTTTGGCGGCTACACCTTC.

V is TRBV5-1 and J is TRBJ1-5; 11 bases match TRBD1. CDR1 and CDR2 (germline): SGHRS, YFSETQ. The CDR3 contains 16 residues. The V segment lost 0 bases and the J segment 1 base; nucleotides outside the gene matches: 0. Here the CDR3 reads CASSLGDRGSNQPQHF. For the CDR3, the DNA is TGCGCCAGCAGCTTGGGGGACAGGGGGAGCAATCAGCCCCAGCATTTT.

This clonotype appeared a few times. The chain combines TRBV12-3 or TRBV12-4 with TRBJ2-2; the D gene is possibly TRBD1 (6 bases). The CDR3 is 16 amino acids. V lost 7 bases and J lost 4, with 19 bases in between. The CDR3 DNA reads TGTGCCAGCATGGCCCCACAGGGAACAATCACCGGGGAGCTGTTTTTT. This encodes CASMAPQGTITGELFF.

The genes are TRBV6-1 and TRBJ2-1; 7 bases line up with TRBD1. The V gene end was trimmed by 8 bases and the J gene end by 7 bases; junction bases not matched to a gene: 8. From germline, CDR1 is MNHNS and CDR2 SASEGT. The CDR3 has 13 amino acids. The DNA of the CDR3 is TGTGCCAGCCTCCGACAGGGACGGAATGAGCAGTTCTTC. Its translation is CASLRQGRNEQFF.

J is TRBJ1-1 and V is TRBV29-1; D perhaps matches TRBD1 (6 bases). Deletions cut 6 bases from V and 4 bases from J, with 12 bases between. CDR1 is SQVTM and CDR2 is ANQGSEA in the germline V gene. The CDR3 length is 12 residues. In DNA, the CDR3 is TGCAGCGTCACAGGGTTCGTCACTGAAGCTTTCTTT. Translation: CSVTGFVTEAFF.

This clonotype occurred a few times. The genes are TRBV6-5 and TRBJ2-1; a weak D match, TRBD1 (5 bases). Germline V CDR1 and CDR2: MNHEY, SVGAGI. The CDR3 runs 12 residues. The germline V and J ends were trimmed by 2 bases and 12 bases, with 11 bases remaining between them. The CDR3 nucleotides are TGTGCCAGCAGTTACGGTTTGCAGGGGCAGTTCTTC. Amino acids: CASSYGLQGQFF.

This chain links TRBV5-1 with TRBJ2-7; D not certain. The CDR3 sequence is 13 residues long. Germline CDR1 is SGHRS and CDR2 is YFSETQ. Trimming shortened V by 0 bases and J by 3 bases, and 7 bases separated the two germline ends. The CDR3 sequence: CASSLEASYEQYF. CDR3 sequence (DNA): TGCGCCAGCAGCTTGGAGGCCAGCTACGAGCAGTACTTC.

This chain uses TRBV12-3 or TRBV12-4 with TRBJ1-5, with D possibly matching TRBD1 (6 bases). This CDR3 spans 14 amino acids. V shed 3 bases and J shed 4 bases, with 10 bases lying between them. The CDR3 DNA is TGTGCCAGCAGTTTTTGGGGACAAAATCAGCCCCAGCATTTT. Amino acids: CASSFWGQNQPQHF.

The V gene is TRBV27, the J gene TRBJ2-3; 9 bases align to TRBD2. Losses at the gene ends were 4 bases for V and 4 bases for J; bases not matched to a gene: 9. Looked up from germline, CDR1 is MNHEY and CDR2 is SMNVEV (reference sequence). The CDR3 sequence is 16 residues long. CDR3 sequence: CASSWAGGSFADTQYF. The DNA of the CDR3 is TGTGCCAGCAGTTGGGCGGGAGGGTCCTTCGCAGATACGCAGTATTTT.

This clonotype was detected only once. The CDR3 loop reads CASSLFPSERTDTQYF. DNA for the CDR3: TGTGCCAGCAGCTTGTTCCCTAGTGAGAGGACAGATACGCAGTATTTT. The chain has TRBV5-6 and TRBJ2-3; D uncertain. This CDR3 contains 16 residues. V was shortened by 1 base and J by 3 bases, with 15 bases between the two germline ends. The germline CDR1 and CDR2 sequences are SGHDT and YYEEEE.

This sequence joins TRBV27 and TRBJ2-5; TRBD1 agrees at 7 bases. The CDR3 length is 12 residues. V lost 8 bases and J lost 2; bases outside the gene matches: 2. Looked up from germline, CDR1 is MNHEY and CDR2 is SMNVEV (reference sequence). CDR3 protein: CASGTVQETQYF. The CDR3 DNA follows: TGTGCCAGCGGGACAGTTCAAGAGACCCAGTACTTC.

V usage is TRBV6-6 and J usage is TRBJ2-5; D gene uncertain. The length of the CDR3 is 12 residues. CDR1 is MNHNY and CDR2 is SVGAGI in the germline V gene (reference sequence). Trimming took 3 bases from V and 5 from J, leaving 7 bases between them. The CDR3 nucleotides read TGTGCCAGCAGTTATGAGTCTGAGACCCAGTACTTC. This codes for CASSYESETQYF.